Sequencing of this TCR beta chain was carried out in a study of blood T cell repertoires in COVID-19 (dated by TCRdb to 2018 to 2020). With respect to the entire study: Samples covering the acute and convalescent phases of COVID-19 were provided by collaborators in the United States, Italy and Spain. The samples were drawn from the first 160 participants of the ongoing ImmuneRACE study and from under 1,500 subjects provided by 6 global collaborators. Where HLA class I and class II types were available, the types were taken from metadata supplied by the sample provider, not from assay-based typing. A de-identified subject ID, COVID-19 status, age in years and sex were almost always included in the sample metadata. The material from the prospective study consisted of cDNA or gDNA derived from T cells, B-cell-depleted T cells, or PBMCs. Deeply sampled blood TCRbeta repertoires from subjects exposed to, actively infected with, or recovered from COVID-19 were included in the dataset. The repertoires were released in a freely available public database meant as a resource for research on the immune response to SARS-CoV-2. Overall study results and their limits: The amount of clinical and demographic metadata varied by source and participant and was provided uncurated.

TCRbeta CDR3 regions were amplified from genomic DNA by means of the immunoSEQ Assay, a bias-controlled multiplex PCR. As for the original processing: Within the assay, amplification of reference gene primers was used to estimate how many nucleated cells each sample contained. To quantify the absolute abundance of each unique TCRbeta CDR3 rearrangement, sequence reads were collapsed and filtered. Productive Simpson clonality was computed per sample as the square root of Simpson's diversity index over productive rearrangements. The source is immuneACCESS, and TCRdb retained only in-frame sequences with V and J called. Part of the clones is not carried over; for the studies checked, unresolved V genes explain less than half of this, and the remainder is unexplained. V and J calls and clone size come straight from that table; D and trimming were deduced from the DNA. This sample holds about 76,000 clones; 90% were observed only once. The ten largest clones capture 0.8% to 1.3% of the sample.

Each collaborating institution followed its own protocols to collect whole blood in K2EDTA tubes. For TCRbeta analysis, collaborators shipped samples in one of three forms: frozen whole blood, isolated PBMCs, or DNA extracted from either of those sample types. Trimming removed 7 bases from V and 3 bases from J, leaving 7 bases between the germline ends. CDR1 and CDR2 (MDHEN, SYDVKM) derive from the germline V gene. From cysteine to phenylalanine, the CDR3 is 11 amino acids long. The entry retains the CDR3 DNA only, 33 bases that are in frame from base 1. Worth noting for this clone: The clone's antigen remains unknown. One base away there is no much larger clone; base qualities are not given.

The sample taken for sequencing was peripheral blood. The sequence links TRBV28 to TRBJ2-7, with the D gene call left open. This receptor was identified in a woman between 45 and 60 years old in a cohort sampled during active COVID-19. DNA sequence: TGTGCCAGCAAACTCCACTACGAGCAGTACTTC. The encoded protein is CASKLHYEQYF. The CDR3 plus the reference TRBV28 and TRBJ2-7 genes for the other parts give the full variable domain: DVKVTQSSRYLVKRTGEKVFLECVQDMDHENMFWYRQDPGLGLRLIYFSYDVKMKEKGDIPEGYSVSREKKERFSLILESASTNQTSMYLCASKLHYEQYFGPGTRLTVT.